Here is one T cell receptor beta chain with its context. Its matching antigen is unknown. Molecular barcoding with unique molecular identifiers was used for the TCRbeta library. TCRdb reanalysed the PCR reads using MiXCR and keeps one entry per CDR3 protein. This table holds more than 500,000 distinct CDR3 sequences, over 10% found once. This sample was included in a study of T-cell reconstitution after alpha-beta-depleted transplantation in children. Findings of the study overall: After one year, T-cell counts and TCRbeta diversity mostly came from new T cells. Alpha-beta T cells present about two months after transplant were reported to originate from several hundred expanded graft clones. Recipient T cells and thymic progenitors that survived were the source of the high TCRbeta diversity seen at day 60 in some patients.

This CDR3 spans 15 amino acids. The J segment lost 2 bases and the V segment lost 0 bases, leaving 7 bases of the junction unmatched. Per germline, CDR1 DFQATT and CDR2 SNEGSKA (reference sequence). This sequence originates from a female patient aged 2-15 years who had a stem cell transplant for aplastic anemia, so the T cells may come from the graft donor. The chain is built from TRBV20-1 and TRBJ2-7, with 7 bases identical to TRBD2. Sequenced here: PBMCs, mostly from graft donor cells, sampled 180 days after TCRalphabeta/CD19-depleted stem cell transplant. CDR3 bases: TGCAGTGCTAGAGATCATGCGGGAGTGGCCTACGAGCAGTACTTC. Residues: CSARDHAGVAYEQYF.